This TCR beta chain was identified during a study of blood T cell repertoires in COVID-19. Looked up from germline, CDR1 is SNHLY and CDR2 is FYNNEI. The ends were cut back, 5 bases at V and 1 base at J, with 12 bases in the middle. The length of the CDR3 is 15 residues. Assay: immunoSEQ multiplex PCR; the TCRdb copy retains only in-frame clones and omits some. The sample has over 150,000 clones, about 90% seen once. Sequencing used PBMCs or T cells enriched from blood (not recorded which). The origin of this receptor is a woman under 30 who had recovered from COVID-19. The rearrangement joins TRBV2 to TRBJ2-1; tentatively, D is TRBD1 (5 bases). For the CDR3, the DNA is TGTGCCAGCAGTAAGGGGATCGGATCCTACAATGAGCAGTTCTTC. Translation: CASSKGIGSYNEQFF.